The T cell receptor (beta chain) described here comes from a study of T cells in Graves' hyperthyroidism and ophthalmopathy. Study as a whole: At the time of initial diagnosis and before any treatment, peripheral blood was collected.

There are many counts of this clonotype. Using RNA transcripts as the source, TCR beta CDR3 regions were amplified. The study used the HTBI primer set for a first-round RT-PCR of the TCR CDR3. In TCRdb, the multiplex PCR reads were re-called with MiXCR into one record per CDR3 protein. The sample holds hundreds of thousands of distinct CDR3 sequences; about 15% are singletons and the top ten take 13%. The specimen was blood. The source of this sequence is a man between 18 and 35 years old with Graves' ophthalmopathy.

The CDR3 bases are TGTGCCACCAGCAGTCGTCGGGAGGGCCCCGCAGATACGCAGTATTTT. It yields the protein CATSSRREGPADTQYF. The chain employs TRBV15 and TRBJ2-3; 8 nucleotides align to TRBD2. With V trimmed by 3 bases and J by 4 bases, 9 bases remained unmatched. This CDR3 comprises 16 residues. The germline gives CDR1 LNHNV, CDR2 YYDKDF (reference sequence).